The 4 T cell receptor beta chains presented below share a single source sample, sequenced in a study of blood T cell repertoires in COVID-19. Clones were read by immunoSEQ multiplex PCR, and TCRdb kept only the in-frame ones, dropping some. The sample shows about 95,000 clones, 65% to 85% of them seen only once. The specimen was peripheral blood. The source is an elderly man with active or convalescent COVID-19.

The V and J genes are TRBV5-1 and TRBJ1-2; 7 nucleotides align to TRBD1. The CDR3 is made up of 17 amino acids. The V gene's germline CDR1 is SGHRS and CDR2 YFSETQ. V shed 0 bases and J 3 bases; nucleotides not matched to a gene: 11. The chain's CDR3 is CASSLAGRLGGDYGYTF. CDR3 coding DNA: TGCGCCAGCAGCTTGGCCGGTCGTTTAGGGGGCGACTATGGCTACACCTTC.

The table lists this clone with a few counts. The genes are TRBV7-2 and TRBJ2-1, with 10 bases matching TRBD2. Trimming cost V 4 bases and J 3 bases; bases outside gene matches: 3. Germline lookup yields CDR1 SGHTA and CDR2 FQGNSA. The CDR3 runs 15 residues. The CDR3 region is CASSWSGGVYNEQFF. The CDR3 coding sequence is TGTGCCAGCAGCTGGAGCGGGGGGGTCTACAATGAGCAGTTCTTC.

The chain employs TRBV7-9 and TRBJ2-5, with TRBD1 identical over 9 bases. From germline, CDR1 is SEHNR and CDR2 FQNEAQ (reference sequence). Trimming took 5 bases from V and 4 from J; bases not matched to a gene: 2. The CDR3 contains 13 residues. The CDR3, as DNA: TGTGCCAGCAGCCGACAGGGGGGAGAGACCCAGTACTTC. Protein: CASSRQGGETQYF.

The CDR3 DNA reads TGCGCCAGCAGACCCGACGGAGGCTCTGGGGCCAACGTCCTGACTTTC. Encoded protein: CASRPDGGSGANVLTF. The V gene is TRBV4-1, the J gene TRBJ2-6; D is perhaps TRBD2 (5 bases). Germline CDR1 MGHRA, CDR2 YSYEKL. The CDR3 spans 16 residues. Trimming pared 6 bases from V and 0 bases from J, leaving 12 bases between.